The 28 T cell receptor beta chains presented below share a single source sample, sequenced in a study of glioma-infiltrating T cells. Using RNA template, CDR3s of TCR alpha and beta were amplified with iRepertoire arm-PCR. TCRdb used MiXCR to reprocess the multiplex PCR reads, holding one entry per CDR3 protein. The data show about 140,000 distinct CDR3 sequences, 30% to 40% seen once. Sequencing was done on a sample of glioma tissue, nonneoplastic brain tissue, or PBMCs (not recorded which). The receptors shown here come from a human donor with low-grade glioma or glioblastoma, undergoing nonglioma brain surgery, or in good health (not recorded which).

This rearrangement joins TRBV6-1 to TRBJ2-1, with 11 bases fitting TRBD2. The ends lost 8 bases at V and 4 bases at J; junction bases unmatched: 7. In germline, CDR1 is MNHNS, CDR2 SASEGT. The CDR3 extends over 15 amino acids. CDR3 nucleotide sequence: TGTGCCAGCGGTAGACTAGCGGGGCAATACAATGAGCAGTTCTTC. Residues: CASGRLAGQYNEQFF.

This clonotype has just a few counts. The chain couples TRBV29-1 to TRBJ2-3; no reliable D call. The CDR3 contains 12 residues. V was clipped by 0 bases and J by 4 bases, with 5 bases between them. Per germline, CDR1 SQVTM and CDR2 ANQGSEA. The CDR3 spells CSVEDRPDTQYF. CDR3 sequence (DNA): TGCAGCGTTGAAGATAGACCAGATACGCAGTATTTT.

This clonotype was observed a few times. This chain connects TRBV28 to TRBJ1-5; D possibly corresponds to TRBD1 (5 bases). Germline CDR1 reads MDHEN; CDR2 reads SYDVKM. The length of the CDR3 is 14 residues. The germline V and J ends were trimmed by 5 bases and 3 bases, with 11 bases remaining between them. The CDR3 DNA reads as TGTGCCAGCAGTGGGGGGGGTAACAATCAGCCCCAGCATTTT. It is translated as CASSGGGNNQPQHF. The full variable domain, in which reference TRBV28 and TRBJ1-5 provide the parts outside the CDR3, is DVKVTQSSRYLVKRTGEKVFLECVQDMDHENMFWYRQDPGLGLRLIYFSYDVKMKEKGDIPEGYSVSREKKERFSLILESASTNQTSMYLCASSGGGNNQPQHFGDGTRLSIL.

This clonotype was detected ten times or more. The J gene is TRBJ2-7, the V gene TRBV6-1; D is undetermined. The CDR3 contains 11 residues. Germline CDR1 and CDR2: MNHNS and SASEGT. Trimming shortened V by 6 bases and J by 2 bases, and 5 bases separated the two germline ends. The CDR3, as DNA: TGTGCCAGCAGAAGTCCCTACGAGCAGTACTTC. This translates into CASRSPYEQYF.

The chain couples TRBV7-2 to TRBJ2-1, with 9 bases that match TRBD1. CDR1 and CDR2 from the germline V gene are SGHTA and FQGNSA. CDR3 length equals 15 residues. V shed 2 bases, J shed 7 bases, and the junction held 6 bases outside the gene matches. The CDR3 DNA reads as TGTGCCAGCAGCTTATGGGGACAGGGTTCGAATGAGCAGTTCTTC. This codes for CASSLWGQGSNEQFF.

The rearrangement joins TRBV4-2 to TRBJ1-4; the D is unclear. Trimming cost V 3 bases and J 4 bases, with 12 bases left between them. The germline V gene has CDR1 LGHNA and CDR2 YNFKEQ. The CDR3 totals 15 residues. The CDR3 sequence: CASSQNTEINEKLFF. In DNA form, the CDR3 reads TGTGCCAGCAGCCAGAATACAGAGATTAATGAAAAACTGTTTTTT.

This clonotype has only one observation. The chain employs TRBV7-2 and TRBJ2-5; 11 bases are shared with TRBD2. Germline V gene sequence: CDR1 SGHTA, CDR2 FQGNSA. J was trimmed by 4 bases and V by 6 bases; bases with no gene match: 13. This CDR3 spans 17 amino acids. CDR3 protein: CASSGVAGGPFRETQYF. The CDR3 DNA reads as TGTGCCAGCAGTGGAGTAGCGGGAGGGCCGTTTCGAGAGACCCAGTACTTC.

The chain links TRBV2 to TRBJ1-2, with 8 bases identical to TRBD1. V shed 8 bases and J 4 bases; nucleotides not matched to a gene: 6. Germline assignment: CDR1 SNHLY and CDR2 FYNNEI. There are 13 residues in the CDR3. As DNA, the CDR3 is TGTGCCAGCCGGGACAGGACACTCTATGGCTACACCTTC. Protein sequence: CASRDRTLYGYTF.

This clonotype was observed a handful of times. The V and J genes are TRBV19 and TRBJ2-1, with 8 bases identical to TRBD2. Germline CDR1 LNHDA, CDR2 SQIVND (reference sequence). This CDR3 has 13 residues. V was pared by 1 base and J by 10 bases, with 3 bases of the junction left unmatched. The CDR3 DNA reads as TGTGCCAGTAGTATAGTAGGCGGGAGGGAGCAGTTCTTC. Translation: CASSIVGGREQFF.

This chain uses TRBV5-6 with TRBJ1-3, with a possible D match to TRBD1 (6 bases). This CDR3 has 14 amino acids. The V and J ends lost 2 bases and 2 bases respectively, with 8 bases between them. CDR1 is SGHDT, CDR2 YYEEEE, per germline. In DNA, the CDR3 is TGTGCCAGCAGCTTACAGGGTACTGGAAACACCATATATTTT. It specifies CASSLQGTGNTIYF. The full variable domain, completed using reference TRBV5-6 and TRBJ1-3, is DAGVTQSPTHLIKTRGQQVTLRCSPKSGHDTVSWYQQALGQGPQFIFQYYEEEERQRGNFPDRFSGHQFPNYSSELNVNALLLGDSALYLCASSLQGTGNTIYFGEGSWLTVV.

Only a few counts were recorded for this clonotype. The chain has TRBV7-2 and TRBJ2-1; TRBD2 might be the D (6 bases). The germline V and J ends were trimmed by 4 bases and 8 bases, with 15 bases remaining between them. The CDR3 is 14 amino acids. Per the germline V gene, CDR1 is SGHTA and CDR2 is FQGNSA. CDR3 nucleotide sequence: TGTGCCAGCAGCTACTCCCCGGGGGAAGATGAGCAGTTCTTC. This sequence encodes CASSYSPGEDEQFF. Full variable domain (rest looked up from reference TRBV7-2 and TRBJ2-1): GAGVSQSPSNKVTEKGKDVELRCDPISGHTALYWYRQSLGQGLEFLIYFQGNSAPDKSGLPSDRFSAERTGGSVSTLTIQRTQQEDSAVYLCASSYSPGEDEQFFGPGTRLTVL.

This clonotype was seen a few times. CDR3 residues: CSARPQETQYF. As DNA, the CDR3 is TGCAGTGCCCGCCCTCAGGAGACCCAGTACTTC. The chain carries TRBV20-1 and TRBJ2-5; D remains ambiguous. The CDR3 contains 11 residues. The V end was cut by 6 bases, the J end by 5 bases, with 10 bases between. Germline V CDR1 and CDR2: DFQATT, SNEGSKA (reference sequence).

This chain uses TRBV2 with TRBJ2-1, with D perhaps being TRBD1 or TRBD2 (5 bases each). Germline V lookup: CDR1 SNHLY, CDR2 FYNNEI. Trimming took off 8 bases at V and 3 bases at J, with 11 bases between the two ends. CDR3 length: 13 residues. The CDR3 region has the DNA TGTGCCAGCCACCGGGACCTCTACAATGAGCAGTTCTTC. It translates to CASHRDLYNEQFF.

This clonotype was seen at least ten times. The chain couples TRBV25-1 to TRBJ1-5, with D possibly matching TRBD1 (6 bases). V was cut by 8 bases and J by 2 bases, with 10 bases left in between. The CDR3 is made up of 13 amino acids. Germline values: CDR1 MGHDK, CDR2 SYGVNS. The DNA for the CDR3 is TGTGCCAGCGGACAGACTGGCAATCAGCCCCAGCATTTT. Its protein product is CASGQTGNQPQHF.

In this sample, this clonotype turned up many times. The CDR3: CASRTSVSSYNEQFF. In nucleotides, the CDR3 is TGTGCCAGCAGAACTAGCGTGAGCTCCTACAATGAGCAGTTCTTC. J is TRBJ2-1 and V is TRBV6-1, with 7 bases aligning to TRBD2. V shed 6 bases, J shed 0 bases, and the junction held 5 bases outside the gene matches. This CDR3 is 15 amino acids long. Per germline, CDR1 MNHNS and CDR2 SASEGT.

This clonotype was detected only a few times. V usage is TRBV6-1 and J usage is TRBJ1-2, with TRBD1 as a possible D gene (5 bases). Trimming removed 7 bases from V and 6 bases from J, with 15 bases in between. The germline gives CDR1 MNHNS, CDR2 SASEGT. The CDR3 loop spans 13 amino acids. For the CDR3, the DNA is TGTGCCAGCACGATGGACACAGTCAATGGCTACACCTTC. The encoded protein is CASTMDTVNGYTF.

This clonotype has a handful of counts. The chain has TRBV7-2 and TRBJ2-3; TRBD2 might be the D (5 bases). V lost 6 bases to trimming and J lost 0 bases, with 10 bases between them. In germline, CDR1 is SGHTA, CDR2 FQGNSA. The CDR3 runs to 14 residues. For the CDR3, the DNA is TGTGCCAGCAGTTGGGCGGGCAGCACAGATACGCAGTATTTT. Translation: CASSWAGSTDTQYF. Drawing the rest from reference TRBV7-2 and TRBJ2-3, the complete variable domain is GAGVSQSPSNKVTEKGKDVELRCDPISGHTALYWYRQSLGQGLEFLIYFQGNSAPDKSGLPSDRFSAERTGGSVSTLTIQRTQQEDSAVYLCASSWAGSTDTQYFGPGTRLTVL.

This clonotype was picked up a small number of times. The V call is TRBV7-9, the J call TRBJ2-7; D is undetermined. Trimming left V 0 bases short and J 2 bases short, with 2 bases between. CDR1 is SEHNR, CDR2 FQNEAQ, per germline (reference sequence). The CDR3 covers 12 residues. Here the CDR3 reads CASSLATYEQYF. CDR3 coding DNA: TGTGCCAGCAGCTTAGCCACCTACGAGCAGTACTTC.

This clonotype was counted ten times or more. V gene TRBV6-1 combines with J gene TRBJ1-6; 10 positions match TRBD1. Trimming took 5 bases from V and 13 from J; bases not matched to a gene: 8. The CDR3 is made up of 14 amino acids. Per germline, CDR1 MNHNS and CDR2 SASEGT. In DNA, the CDR3 is TGTGCCAGCAGTCAGGGACAGGGGTCCTCGCCCCTCCACTTT. Its translation: CASSQGQGSSPLHF.

The chain joins TRBV4-1 to TRBJ2-1; D unclear. The ends were cut back, 1 base at V and 0 bases at J, with 7 bases in the middle. The CDR3 has 15 residues. The V gene's germline CDR1 is MGHRA and CDR2 YSYEKL. The CDR3 loop reads CASSQGTASYNEQFF. CDR3 coding DNA: TGCGCCAGCAGCCAAGGTACAGCCTCCTACAATGAGCAGTTCTTC.

In this sample, this clonotype turned up a few times. One end of the junction fails to match germline, which may point to a read error. The chain recombines TRBV6-1 with TRBJ2-7; 9 bases line up with TRBD2. This CDR3 has 15 residues. Germline assignment: CDR1 MNHNS and CDR2 SASEGT. The CDR3 nucleotides read TGTGCCATCAGTGAAAGCGGGAGGCCCCCCTACGAGCAGTACTTC. Protein: CAISESGRPPYEQYF.

The table lists this clonotype with a count of one. A single base separates this from a much larger clone, so it may be a read error. The chain carries TRBV10-3 and TRBJ2-7; 14 bases are shared with TRBD2. This CDR3 has 16 residues. Germline CDR1 ENHRY, CDR2 SYGVKD. The CDR3 DNA reads TGTGCCATCAGCGGTTCCGGGACTAGCGGGAGTAATGAGCAGTTCGTC. This translates into CAISGSGTSGSNEQFV.

This clonotype was found a few times. The gene calls are TRBV28 and TRBJ2-1, with 9 bases matching TRBD1. This CDR3 region has 17 residues. V shed 2 bases, J shed 8 bases, and the junction held 13 bases outside the gene matches. Germline V gives CDR1 MDHEN, CDR2 SYDVKM. Here the CDR3 reads CASSLGQGTLRGDEQFF. The CDR3 DNA reads TGTGCCAGCAGTTTAGGACAGGGGACCCTACGCGGCGATGAGCAGTTCTTC.

The chain joins TRBV20-1 to TRBJ2-3, with D perhaps matching TRBD1 or TRBD2 (6 bases each). V was shortened by 1 base and J by 1 base, with 9 bases between the two germline ends. The CDR3 spans 14 residues. Germline V CDR1 and CDR2: DFQATT, SNEGSKA (reference sequence). The CDR3 region has the DNA TGCAGTGCTAGAGGGGGGGCCCGCACAGATACGCAGTATTTT. It yields the protein CSARGGARTDTQYF.

This chain joins TRBV12-3 or TRBV12-4 and TRBJ1-1; maybe TRBD1 (5 bases). With 1 base removed from V and 7 bases from J, the gap between germline ends came to 7 bases. This CDR3 region has 12 residues. The CDR3 here is CASSLVGGEAFF. The CDR3, as DNA: TGTGCCAGCAGTTTAGTCGGGGGTGAAGCTTTCTTT.

The CDR3 DNA follows: TGTGCCACCTCGCCCCGGGCAGGGGGAGATGAGCAGTTCTTC. It is translated as CATSPRAGGDEQFF. This chain uses TRBV6-1 with TRBJ2-1; 7 bases align to TRBD1. Germline CDR1 and CDR2: MNHNS and SASEGT. The J segment lost 8 bases and the V segment lost 10 bases, leaving 14 bases of the junction unmatched. The CDR3 runs 14 residues.

V gene TRBV12-3 or TRBV12-4 combines with J gene TRBJ2-1; 8 bases map to TRBD2. There are 14 residues in the CDR3. V shed 6 bases, J shed 8 bases, and the junction held 9 bases outside the gene matches. DNA for the CDR3: TGTGCCAGCAGGCCCGGGGGGGCGCGATATGAGCAGTTCTTC. Protein: CASRPGGARYEQFF.

V usage is TRBV6-1 and J usage is TRBJ2-1, with TRBD1 as a possible D gene (6 bases). The CDR3 runs to 14 residues. CDR1 is MNHNS and CDR2 is SASEGT in the germline V gene. Between the trimmed V and J ends, which lost 5 bases and 4 bases, there was a span of 12 bases. CDR3 loop: CASSNRDNYNEQFF. CDR3 bases: TGTGCCAGCAGTAACAGGGACAATTACAATGAGCAGTTCTTC.